This entry is about one T cell receptor beta chain. These data belong to a study of synovial regulatory T cells in juvenile arthritis. CDR3 length: 11 amino acids. No DNA is recorded. Germline V gives CDR1 SGHDN, CDR2 FVKESK. The data were produced by immunoSEQ multiplex PCR, yet TCRdb's version contains in-frame clones alone and is incomplete. This repertoire includes about 10,000 clones. The chain uses TRBV14 and TRBJ1-1. This TCR was sampled from a donor under 30 with juvenile idiopathic arthritis. The sequenced sample was Treg cells from blood. As for subset: remaining (HLA-DR-negative) circulating blood Treg cells. The CDR3 spells CASSLYTEAFF. Variable domain in full (rest from reference TRBV14 and TRBJ1-1): EAGVTQFPSHSVIEKGQTVTLRCDPISGHDNLYWYRRVMGKEIKFLLHFVKESKQDESGMPNNRFLAERTGGTYSTLKVQPAELEDSGVYFCASSLYTEAFFGQGTRLTVV.